This T cell receptor (beta chain) came from a study of T cell responses to AZD1222 COVID-19 vaccine (dated by TCRdb to the early 2020s). Notes on the research overall: TCR sequencing covered about 230 trial participants: 207 given two doses of AZD1222 and 26 given two doses of MenACWY control vaccine. Trial participants were enrolled by age into 18-55, 56-69 and 70-plus year subgroups, with about 150, 27 and 61 TCR-sequenced participants respectively.

The CDR3 regions of human TCRbeta chains were analyzed by immunosequencing. As for the original processing: Repertoire TCRs were matched against a reference library of SARS-CoV-2-specific TCRs generated with the MIRA antigen-specificity platform. Breadth meant the fraction of unique TCRs that were SARS-CoV-2-associated, whereas depth meant the fraction of total T cells that were SARS-CoV-2-associated. Using the MIRA data, each spike-specific TCR was assigned both to the spike region to which the TCR was reactive and to a CD4 or CD8 class. Log10-transformed breadth and depth values were compared by one-way ANOVA with Sidak's multiple comparisons tests. Drawn from immuneACCESS, this table holds only the in-frame rearrangements with V and J called that TCRdb kept. Clones are partly lost; checked studies trace under half to an unresolved V gene and leave the rest unexplained. The DNA was the basis for D and trimming; V, J and clone size are from that table. The sample has about 59,000 clones on record, about 91% of them singletons. 5.5% to 7% of the sample is in the top ten clones.

About this clone: Its target antigen remains unknown. The input lacks base qualities; no much larger clone sits a single base away.

Via the germline V gene, CDR1 is KGHDR and CDR2 SFDVKD. Trimming costs V 3 bases and J 5 bases, and their ends lie 11 bases apart. The CDR3 runs 14 amino acids, cysteine and phenylalanine included. Of all the DNA, just the CDR3 is kept, 42 bases in frame from base 1. The time point label on this specimen signifies: about 28 days (+/-7) after the second vaccine dose. AZD1222 recipients given second doses at about 4 weeks or at about 12 weeks were pooled, since spike-specific TCR depth and breadth were not found to differ between the two schedules. Vaccinee samples came from UK trials COV001 and COV002, including a single-blind randomized controlled phase 2/3 trial of AZD1222 (ChAdOx1 nCoV-19) in healthy adults. Trial participant PBMC samples were collected at day 0 and day 28 after the second dose for TCRbeta chain sequencing. Paper-wide results and their limitations: No day 14 peak-response samples were available, so repertoires were characterized only after the peak T cell response. The 56-69-year group was small, and its depth increase did not reach significance, likely because of low power. Conclusions about previously exposed vaccinees are limited because only six or seven AZD1222 recipients were SARS-CoV-2 seropositive at baseline. Most participants were white British and females outnumbered males, and the authors suggested that clonal diversity may have been underestimated. Vaccine-associated CD4 TCRs spanned the whole spike protein, with dominant responses in regions 160-218 and 743-854. Spike-specific TCR breadth and depth rose significantly after two AZD1222 doses compared with day 0 and with MenACWY recipients. Reportedly, almost half of the unique spike-specific TCRs recognized epitopes lying outside the regions that are mutated in the B.1.351 and B.1.1.7 variants.

This TCR was recovered from an adult who received the AZD1222 COVID-19 vaccine. This chain joins TRBV24-1 to TRBJ2-3; too little of a D gene remains to name it. The material sequenced was peripheral blood, taken 28 days after the second AZD1222 dose. For the CDR3, the sequence is CATSDIGPGDTQYF. In nucleotides, the sequence is TGTGCCACCAGTGATATCGGACCGGGAGATACGCAGTATTTT.